This passage covers 30 T cell receptor beta chains from one sample sequenced in a study of T cell repertoires in cytomegalovirus infection. These receptors have no identified antigens. TCRdb re-analysed the reads in MiXCR, keeping a single row per CDR3 protein. The sample yields some 900,000 distinct CDR3 sequences, around a third seen once. The sequencing used cultured CD8+ T cells from PBMCs, collected from culture after CMV antigen stimulation. The receptors derive from a human donor in good health (CMV status not recorded). Some clones in this sample may be carry-over from other donors' samples.

Only a few counts were recorded for this clonotype. The J gene is TRBJ2-2, the V gene TRBV27; D unresolved. The CDR3 runs to 13 residues. Looked up from germline, CDR1 is MNHEY and CDR2 is SMNVEV (reference sequence). Trimming took off 7 bases at V and 4 bases at J, with 10 bases between the two ends. The CDR3 sequence: CASTPWGTGELFF. The CDR3 DNA reads as TGTGCCAGCACCCCGTGGGGCACCGGGGAGCTGTTTTTT.

This clonotype appeared many times. The rearrangement links TRBV7-6 to TRBJ1-1; D may be TRBD1 (5 bases). CDR1 and CDR2 from the germline V gene are SGHVS and FNYEAQ. The CDR3 has 13 amino acids. V was pared by 2 bases and J by 4 bases, with 8 bases between. CDR3 coding DNA: TGTGCCAGCAGCTTATCAGGGAGCACTGAAGCTTTCTTT. It yields the protein CASSLSGSTEAFF.

This clonotype was seen more than once but under ten times. The chain is built from TRBV5-4 and TRBJ1-2; 8 nucleotides match TRBD1. The CDR3 runs 17 residues. Looked up from germline, CDR1 is SGHNT and CDR2 is YYREEE (reference sequence). The J segment lost 5 bases and the V segment lost 0 bases, leaving 12 bases of the junction unmatched. CDR3: CASSLGGIQGEDYGYTF. As DNA, the CDR3 is TGTGCCAGCAGCTTGGGAGGGATACAGGGGGAGGATTATGGCTACACCTTC.

The chain combines TRBV6-2 or TRBV6-3 with TRBJ1-5, with 8 nucleotides matching TRBD1. The CDR3 runs to 14 residues. With V trimmed by 9 bases and J by 5 bases, 9 bases remained unmatched. Germline CDR1 and CDR2: MNHEY and SVGEGT. The CDR3 sequence is CASGQGTFYQPQHF. The CDR3, as DNA: TGTGCCAGTGGACAGGGAACATTCTATCAGCCCCAGCATTTT.

This clonotype was counted a few times. J is TRBJ2-7 and V is TRBV27; D remains unclear. V lost 2 bases to trimming and J lost 0 bases, with 11 bases between them. The CDR3 is 15 residues long. CDR1 is MNHEY, CDR2 SMNVEV, per germline (reference sequence). The CDR3 DNA reads TGTGCCAGCAGTTTAGAAGTCGGATCCTCCTACGAGCAGTACTTC. Encoded protein: CASSLEVGSSYEQYF.

This clonotype has a handful of counts. The V gene is TRBV2, the J gene TRBJ1-1, with D unresolved. V dropped 7 bases and J dropped 1 base, with 10 bases sitting between them. Germline CDR1 reads SNHLY; CDR2 reads FYNNEI. This CDR3 comprises 13 residues. The CDR3 protein is CASIPGGNTEAFF. DNA of the CDR3: TGTGCCAGCATCCCGGGCGGGAACACTGAAGCTTTCTTT.

Only one count was recorded for this clonotype. This sequence may be a read error, since a much larger clone differs from it by one base. J is TRBJ2-1 and V is TRBV7-6, with 11 nucleotides matching TRBD2. This CDR3 region has 16 residues. Germline values: CDR1 SGHVS, CDR2 FNYEAQ. This CDR3 is CAGSFLAGGKYNEQFF. CDR3 DNA: TGTGCCGGCAGCTTTTTAGCGGGGGGGAAATACAATGAGCAGTTCTTC. Drawing the rest from reference TRBV7-6 and TRBJ2-1, the complete variable domain is GAGVSQSPRYKVTKRGQDVALRCDPISGHVSLYWYRQALGQGPEFLTYFNYEAQQDKSGLPNDRFSAERPEGSISTLTIQRTEQRDSAMYRCAGSFLAGGKYNEQFFGPGTRLTVL.

This clonotype was seen many times. The chain joins TRBV7-9 to TRBJ1-1; maybe TRBD1 (5 bases). V lost 0 bases and J lost 0, with 11 bases in between. Germline values: CDR1 SEHNR, CDR2 FQNEAQ (reference sequence). The CDR3 has 16 residues. The CDR3 DNA reads as TGTGCCAGCAGCTTAGCGGGGGGACCCTTGAACACTGAAGCTTTCTTT. It yields the protein CASSLAGGPLNTEAFF.

This clonotype was picked up a small number of times. The chain couples TRBV7-9 to TRBJ1-1; 11 bases are a match to TRBD1. The germline V gene encodes CDR1 SEHNR and CDR2 FQNEAQ (reference sequence). CDR3 size: 15 residues. The V and J ends lost 5 bases and 3 bases, in that order; junction bases with no gene match: 5. DNA for the CDR3: TGTGCCAGCAGCCGCAAGGGACAGGGGGACACTGAAGCTTTCTTT. It yields the protein CASSRKGQGDTEAFF.

This clonotype was observed a handful of times. This chain joins TRBV6-1 and TRBJ2-1; 9 bases match TRBD1. The germline CDR1 and CDR2 sequences are MNHNS and SASEGT. V trimming: 11 bases; J trimming: 0 bases; junction bases outside the gene matches: 8. The CDR3 is 15 amino acids. CDR3 bases: TGTGCCTCCCTCTTGACAGGGGGCTCCTACAATGAGCAGTTCTTC. This encodes CASLLTGGSYNEQFF.

This clonotype was counted ten times or more. The chain employs TRBV7-2 and TRBJ2-2; D is unclear. The germline V and J ends were trimmed by 8 bases and 3 bases, with 7 bases remaining between them. Germline lookup yields CDR1 SGHTA and CDR2 FQGNSA. The CDR3 extends over 12 amino acids. In nucleotides, the CDR3 is TGTGCCAGCCTCTCCGACACCGGGGAGCTGTTTTTT. Translation: CASLSDTGELFF.

Turning to this clonotype: Since a much larger clone is just one base distant, this may be a read error. The chain is built from TRBV7-8 and TRBJ1-6; D is perhaps TRBD1 (6 bases). The germline V and J ends were trimmed by 5 bases and 3 bases, with 17 bases remaining between them. Germline V gene data show CDR1 as SGHVS and CDR2 as FQNEAQ. The CDR3 contains 17 residues. CDR3 amino acids: CASSLAGGLFYNSPLHF. Written as DNA, the CDR3 is TGTGCCAGCAGCCTGGCGGGGGGCCTCTTCTATAATTCACCCCTCCACTTT.

The chain couples TRBV10-3 to TRBJ1-2; 9 bases are a match to TRBD1. Germline CDR1 reads ENHRY; CDR2 reads SYGVKD. CDR3 length: 14 amino acids. The V segment lost 4 bases and the J segment 4 bases; nucleotides outside the gene matches: 4. The chain's CDR3 is CAISAGDRAYGYTF. The CDR3 DNA reads TGTGCCATCAGTGCCGGGGACAGGGCCTATGGCTACACCTTC.

The chain employs TRBV20-1 and TRBJ2-5, with 12 bases identical to TRBD1. The V gene end was trimmed by 0 bases and the J gene end by 7 bases; junction bases not matched to a gene: 12. The CDR3 covers 17 residues. Germline V gives CDR1 DFQATT, CDR2 SNEGSKA (reference sequence). The CDR3 bases are TGCAGTGCTAGAGACGCACCGGGACAGGGGGCCCTCGGGACCCAGTACTTC. Translating it yields CSARDAPGQGALGTQYF.

The chain combines TRBV7-9 with TRBJ2-1; TRBD2 matches at 11 bases. J lost 6 bases, V lost 3 bases, and 4 bases had no gene match. From germline, CDR1 is SEHNR and CDR2 FQNEAQ (reference sequence). This CDR3 spans 15 amino acids. The CDR3 sequence is CASSLVSGGVNEQFF. CDR3 sequence (DNA): TGTGCCAGCAGCTTGGTTAGCGGGGGGGTCAATGAGCAGTTCTTC.

The chain uses TRBV6-2 or TRBV6-3 and TRBJ2-5; 9 positions agree with TRBD1. The CDR3 is 19 amino acids. Germline CDR1 reads MNHEY; CDR2 reads SVGEGT. The J segment lost 2 bases and the V segment lost 0 bases, leaving 13 bases of the junction unmatched. Here the CDR3 reads CASSYSPGRDRAAQETQYF. The CDR3 DNA follows: TGTGCCAGCAGTTACTCGCCGGGCAGGGACAGGGCGGCACAAGAGACCCAGTACTTC.

The V call is TRBV23-1, the J call TRBJ2-7, with D perhaps being TRBD1 or TRBD2 (5 bases each). TRBV23-1 has ORF status, its function being uncertain. The length of the CDR3 is 12 residues. Trimming took off 6 bases at V and 7 bases at J, with 13 bases between the two ends. The CDR3 sequence is CASRGTVHEQYV. Here the CDR3 DNA reads TGCGCCAGCAGGGGGACGGTCCATGAGCAGTACGTC.

The CDR3 region is CASSLDGQDQETQYF. The DNA for the CDR3 is TGTGCCAGCAGCTTGGATGGTCAAGACCAAGAGACCCAGTACTTC. The chain carries TRBV5-4 and TRBJ2-5; D remains ambiguous. V was clipped by 0 bases and J by 0 bases, with 9 bases between them. This CDR3 has 15 amino acids. Germline V gene sequence: CDR1 SGHNT, CDR2 YYREEE (reference sequence).

The V and J genes are TRBV7-3 and TRBJ2-1; D is unresolved. Germline-derived CDR1 and CDR2 are SGHTA and FQGTGA. This CDR3 is built from 13 residues. Between the trimmed V and J ends, which lost 2 bases and 1 base, there was a span of 3 bases. CDR3 coding DNA: TGTGCCAGCAGCTTATGGTCCTACAATGAGCAGTTCTTC. Its protein product is CASSLWSYNEQFF.

This clonotype showed up many times. V is TRBV7-6 and J is TRBJ2-1; TRBD1 matches 9 bases. CDR1 and CDR2 (germline): SGHVS, FNYEAQ. V dropped 1 base and J dropped 8; count of bases not matched to a gene: 6. The CDR3 loop spans 15 amino acids. Here the CDR3 DNA reads TGTGCCAGCAGCTTAGGGGGACAGGGCGGCGATGAGCAGTTCTTC. Its translation is CASSLGGQGGDEQFF.

With regard to this clonotype: A much larger clone lies one base from this, so it may be a read error. The chain employs TRBV7-3 and TRBJ1-1, with a possible D match to TRBD1 (6 bases). This CDR3 is built from 17 residues. The V end lost 5 bases, the J end lost 0 bases, and 19 bases lay between the germline ends. The V gene's germline CDR1 is SGHTA and CDR2 FQGTGA. CDR3 region: CASSPRRRGALNTEAFF. CDR3 nucleotide sequence: TGTGCCAGCAGCCCTCGTAGACGGGGGGCGCTGAACACTGAAGCTTTCTTT.

The genes are TRBV7-6 and TRBJ2-7; 7 bases align to TRBD1. The CDR3 runs 15 residues. Looked up from germline, CDR1 is SGHVS and CDR2 is FNYEAQ. J lost 0 bases, V lost 5 bases, and 7 bases had no gene match. CDR3 sequence reads: CASSPGTVPSYEQYF. In nucleotides, the CDR3 is TGTGCCAGCAGCCCCGGGACAGTCCCCTCCTACGAGCAGTACTTC.

This clonotype was recorded at least ten times. The chain joins TRBV7-9 to TRBJ2-2; the match to TRBD2 covers 8 bases. The CDR3 consists of 16 residues. Looked up from germline, CDR1 is SEHNR and CDR2 is FQNEAQ (reference sequence). V shed 4 bases and J 1 base; nucleotides not matched to a gene: 5. CDR3 protein: CASSSQSGGNTGELFF. DNA for the CDR3: TGTGCCAGCAGCTCCCAAAGCGGGGGGAACACCGGGGAGCTGTTTTTT.

V and J are TRBV13 and TRBJ2-7; D might be TRBD2 (7 bases). With 3 bases removed from V and 7 bases from J, the gap between germline ends came to 16 bases. The CDR3 extends over 14 amino acids. CDR1 is PRHDT and CDR2 is FYEKMQ in the germline V gene (reference sequence). The CDR3 coding sequence is TGTGCCAGCAGCTTTGGGGGGGGCAGTGGGGAGCAGTACTTC. It specifies CASSFGGGSGEQYF.

This clonotype appeared a few times. The genes are TRBV6-1 and TRBJ2-7; D possibly corresponds to TRBD2 (6 bases). Per germline, CDR1 MNHNS and CDR2 SASEGT. V lost 1 base to trimming and J lost 6 bases, with 13 bases between them. The CDR3 runs 14 residues. CDR3 loop: CASSEGSSGGEQYF. In nucleotides, the CDR3 is TGTGCCAGCAGTGAAGGGAGTAGCGGCGGCGAGCAGTACTTC.

The chain has TRBV5-1 and TRBJ1-4, with 12 bases lining up with TRBD1. Germline CDR1 SGHRS, CDR2 YFSETQ. V lost 2 bases, J lost 3 bases, and 5 bases stayed unmatched. The CDR3 loop spans 17 amino acids. The CDR3 bases are TGCGCCAGCAGCTTAACGGGACAGGGGGCGCCTAATGAAAAACTGTTTTTT. Translated: CASSLTGQGAPNEKLFF.

Concerning this clonotype itself: The germline gene is not matched at one end of the junction; a read error may be the cause. V is TRBV7-7 and J is TRBJ2-2; 9 bases fit TRBD2. Germline CDR1 SSHAT, CDR2 FNYEAQ (reference sequence). CDR3 length: 15 residues. CDR3 sequence: CASSPWASGDGELFF. The CDR3 nucleotides read TGTGCTAGCAGCCCCTGGGCTAGCGGGGACGGGGAGCTGTTTTTT.

V usage is TRBV29-1 and J usage is TRBJ2-1; D unclear. V lost 1 base and J 4 bases, leaving 14 bases between the germline ends. Looked up from germline, CDR1 is SQVTM and CDR2 is ANQGSEA. This CDR3 comprises 15 residues. The chain's CDR3 is CSVEGHVGPYNEQFF. Written as DNA, the CDR3 is TGCAGCGTTGAAGGACACGTAGGACCTTACAATGAGCAGTTCTTC.

The rearrangement links TRBV27 to TRBJ2-2; no definite D call. This CDR3 spans 16 amino acids. V shed 2 bases and J shed 0 bases, with 10 bases lying between them. The germline CDR1 and CDR2 sequences are MNHEY and SMNVEV (reference sequence). The DNA of the CDR3 is TGTGCCAGCAGTTTAAGGAACGGTGCGAACACCGGGGAGCTGTTTTTT. Its translation: CASSLRNGANTGELFF.

The V gene is TRBV15, the J gene TRBJ2-5; TRBD1 is a possible D gene (5 bases). The ends were cut back, 0 bases at V and 5 bases at J, with 13 bases in the middle. CDR1 is LNHNV, CDR2 YYDKDF, per germline (reference sequence). CDR3 length: 15 amino acids. Here the CDR3 reads CATSRDRAVMETQYF. CDR3 DNA sequence: TGTGCCACCAGCAGAGACAGGGCGGTCATGGAGACCCAGTACTTC.